These 32 T cell receptor beta chains were all obtained from the same sample, sequenced in a study of control samples from healthy donors and cancer patients. Sequencing was performed with immunoSEQ multiplex PCR; in TCRdb, only in-frame clones are kept and a portion is missing. The table shows 130,000 or so clones, with nearly 90% occurring only once. The sample comprised blood. The receptors derive from a man aged 50-60 years in good health.

This clone was counted a single time. This chain links TRBV2 with TRBJ1-5; D not resolved. CDR1 SNHLY and CDR2 FYNNEI come from the germline V gene. This CDR3 region has 14 residues. V was trimmed by 2 bases and J by 7 bases, leaving 12 bases between them. Here the CDR3 DNA reads TGTGCCAGCAGTGAACGACGGTCTCTCCAGCCCCAGCATTTT. Translation gives CASSERRSLQPQHF.

The chain couples TRBV4-1 to TRBJ1-2; D not certain. The ends were cut back, 1 base at V and 2 bases at J, with 5 bases in the middle. From germline, CDR1 is MGHRA and CDR2 YSYEKL. CDR3 length: 13 residues. The CDR3 sequence is CASSQADNYGYTF. For the CDR3, the DNA is TGCGCCAGCAGCCAAGCGGACAACTATGGCTACACCTTC.

The CDR3 protein is CASSKAGGVVGPYEQYF. CDR3 nucleotides: TGTGCCAGTAGTAAGGCAGGTGGGGTCGTAGGACCCTACGAGCAGTACTTC. This chain connects TRBV19 to TRBJ2-7; D unresolved. V was shortened by 4 bases and J by 2 bases, with 21 bases between the two germline ends. Germline CDR1 reads LNHDA; CDR2 reads SQIVND (reference sequence). This CDR3 is built from 17 residues.

V is TRBV18 and J is TRBJ2-7; a weak D match, TRBD1 (5 bases). Trimming removed 5 bases from V and 2 bases from J, with 16 bases in between. Germline V gives CDR1 KGHSH, CDR2 LQKENI. CDR3 length equals 15 residues. CDR3 sequence reads: CASSSGPGMPYEQYF. For the CDR3, the DNA is TGTGCCAGCTCATCAGGCCCAGGGATGCCCTACGAGCAGTACTTC.

The chain combines TRBV2 with TRBJ1-5; D not certain. V dropped 3 bases and J dropped 5 bases, with 11 bases sitting between them. Looked up from germline, CDR1 is SNHLY and CDR2 is FYNNEI. CDR3 length: 14 amino acids. The DNA of the CDR3 is TGTGCCAGCAGTGACCCGCCCAGTTATCAGCCCCAGCATTTT. Protein sequence: CASSDPPSYQPQHF.

The sample holds one count of this clone. The V and J genes are TRBV2 and TRBJ2-7; unclear D gene. The V gene's germline CDR1 is SNHLY and CDR2 FYNNEI. This CDR3 is built from 12 residues. Trimming stripped 8 bases from V and 7 bases from J, with 15 bases between. CDR3 region: CASSSPGNEQYF. CDR3 bases: TGTGCCAGCTCATCCCCTGGGAATGAGCAGTACTTC.

The V and J genes are TRBV6-4 and TRBJ1-2, with 7 bases lining up with TRBD1. The CDR3 has 13 amino acids. V was clipped by 5 bases and J by 7 bases; unmatched bases: 7. CDR1 is MRHNA, CDR2 SNTAGT, per germline. CDR3 bases: TGTGCCAGCAGTCCGGGACAGAGAAGTGGCTACACCTTC. This sequence encodes CASSPGQRSGYTF.

For the CDR3, the DNA is TGTGCCAGCAGTTACTCGGACGGCTACACCTTC. Translated: CASSYSDGYTF. The chain employs TRBV6-6 and TRBJ1-2, with D unresolved. Germline CDR1 is MNHNY and CDR2 is SVGAGI (reference sequence). The V gene lost 0 bases and the J gene lost 8 bases, with 4 bases spanning the gap. CDR3 length: 11 residues.

V is TRBV10-3 and J is TRBJ1-5; maybe TRBD1 (5 bases). CDR1 and CDR2 from the germline V gene are ENHRY and SYGVKD. V was cut by 6 bases and J by 3 bases, with 15 bases left in between. This CDR3 is 15 amino acids long. Written as DNA, the CDR3 is TGTGCCATCAGCGAGGGGTGGGCCCTCAATCAGCCCCAGCATTTT. As protein: CAISEGWALNQPQHF.

The J gene is TRBJ1-2, the V gene TRBV3-1 (or the pseudogene TRBV3-2); D is possibly TRBD1 (5 bases). The CDR3 totals 14 residues. V was cut by 3 bases and J by 6 bases, with 14 bases left in between. CDR1 LGHDT and CDR2 YNNKEL come from the germline V gene (reference sequence). The CDR3 is CASSQGRQGHGYTF. The CDR3 DNA reads TGTGCCAGCAGCCAGGGCCGGCAGGGCCATGGCTACACCTTC.

The chain recombines TRBV9 with TRBJ2-2; 7 positions agree with TRBD1. CDR1 and CDR2 from the germline V gene are SGDLS and YYNGEE. Unmatched junction bases numbered 9, after V lost 3 bases and J lost 4 bases. The CDR3 is made up of 16 amino acids. The CDR3 DNA reads as TGTGCCAGCAGCGCCATGACAGGGTCCGGCACCGGGGAGCTGTTTTTT. It codes for CASSAMTGSGTGELFF.

The chain carries TRBV4-1 and TRBJ1-2; D not resolved. Germline V gene sequence: CDR1 MGHRA, CDR2 YSYEKL. The CDR3 loop spans 16 amino acids. V lost 0 bases and J lost 1, with 12 bases in between. In DNA, the CDR3 is TGCGCCAGCAGCCAAGAGGGTGGAGGATTTAACTATGGCTACACCTTC. Protein: CASSQEGGGFNYGYTF.

The V gene is TRBV14, the J gene TRBJ2-1, with D possibly matching TRBD1 (6 bases). Germline values: CDR1 SGHDN, CDR2 FVKESK. The V and J ends lost 3 bases and 4 bases respectively, with 10 bases between them. The CDR3 consists of 14 residues. In DNA form, the CDR3 reads TGTGCCAGCAGCCAGGTGACAGGTTACAATGAGCAGTTCTTC. Translating it yields CASSQVTGYNEQFF.

This clone showed up just once. In nucleotides, the CDR3 is TGTGCCAGCAGTGAATGGAAGGGCGGGGGGGCCTACGAGCAGTACTTC. It encodes CASSEWKGGGAYEQYF. This chain joins TRBV2 and TRBJ2-7; 9 bases map to TRBD2. The CDR3 consists of 16 residues. J gave up 2 bases and V 2 bases, and 7 bases lay outside the gene matches. CDR1 and CDR2 (germline): SNHLY, FYNNEI.

This clone was found once. CDR3 in amino acids: CASSPPNVGWNTEAFF. CDR3 bases: TGTGCCAGCTCACCACCGAATGTGGGCTGGAACACTGAAGCTTTCTTT. V usage is TRBV18 and J usage is TRBJ1-1; D is undetermined. Germline loops: CDR1 KGHSH, CDR2 LQKENI. Trimming left V 0 bases short and J 1 base short, with 12 bases between. The CDR3 is made up of 16 amino acids.

A few counts support this clone. The chain links TRBV7-9 to TRBJ1-2, with 9 bases aligning to TRBD1. CDR1 is SEHNR and CDR2 is FQNEAQ in the germline V gene (reference sequence). The CDR3 totals 16 residues. V was pared by 5 bases and J by 5 bases, with 12 bases of the junction left unmatched. DNA for the CDR3: TGTGCCAGCAGCCAATCCATCCGGGACAGGGATTATGGCTACACCTTC. This encodes CASSQSIRDRDYGYTF.

The J gene is TRBJ1-4, the V gene TRBV29-1; unclear D gene. Trimming removed 5 bases from V and 3 bases from J, with 7 bases in between. The CDR3 is 12 residues long. Germline V gene lookup returns CDR1 SQVTM and CDR2 ANQGSEA. The chain's CDR3 is CSVWVANEKLFF. CDR3 in DNA: TGCAGCGTTTGGGTGGCTAATGAAAAACTGTTTTTT.

The rearrangement uses TRBV27 and TRBJ1-1; 8 bases map to TRBD1. Trimming took 3 bases from V and 7 from J; bases not matched to a gene: 4. Per the germline V gene, CDR1 is MNHEY and CDR2 is SMNVEV (reference sequence). The CDR3 is 13 amino acids. In nucleotides, the CDR3 is TGTGCCAGCAGTTTCAACGGACAGGGTGAAGCTTTCTTT. Translation gives CASSFNGQGEAFF.

This chain uses TRBV7-6 with TRBJ2-3; 8 bases match TRBD2. V dropped 3 bases and J dropped 3; count of bases not matched to a gene: 8. The CDR3 extends over 16 amino acids. Germline values: CDR1 SGHVS, CDR2 FNYEAQ. Here the CDR3 DNA reads TGTGCCAGCAGCTTTGTAAGAGCGGGGGTAACAGATACGCAGTATTTT. It yields the protein CASSFVRAGVTDTQYF.

The chain recombines TRBV30 with TRBJ1-5; no clear D gene. Germline V gene sequence: CDR1 GTSNPN, CDR2 SVGIG (reference sequence). V lost 2 bases to trimming and J lost 0 bases, with 8 bases between them. CDR3 length equals 14 residues. CDR3 coding DNA: TGTGCCTGGAGTCCACCATATAGCAATCAGCCCCAGCATTTT. Its translation is CAWSPPYSNQPQHF.

The rearrangement uses TRBV5-1 and TRBJ2-2, with 7 bases matching TRBD1. The V gene's germline CDR1 is SGHRS and CDR2 YFSETQ. V was pared by 4 bases and J by 5 bases, with 8 bases of the junction left unmatched. The CDR3 extends over 15 amino acids. The CDR3 loop is CASSLGTAATGELFF. CDR3 bases: TGCGCCAGCAGCCTAGGGACAGCAGCTACCGGGGAGCTGTTTTTT.

In its sample, this clone was seen a few times. This chain uses TRBV13 with TRBJ1-1, with D tentatively TRBD1 (5 bases). Trimming took 6 bases from V and 6 from J, leaving 11 bases between them. Germline lookup yields CDR1 PRHDT and CDR2 FYEKMQ (reference sequence). CDR3 length: 12 residues. The CDR3 nucleotides are TGTGCCAGCAGTCGACAGCGGGCTGAAGCTTTCTTT. This gives the protein CASSRQRAEAFF.

The gene calls are TRBV5-4 and TRBJ2-2, with 15 bases that match TRBD2. The V gene's germline CDR1 is SGHNT and CDR2 YYREEE (reference sequence). The CDR3 contains 18 residues. V gave up 6 bases and J gave up 1 base; unmatched junction bases: 7. CDR3 loop: CASKSGTSGGLNTGELFF. In nucleotides, the CDR3 is TGTGCCAGCAAGTCTGGGACTAGCGGGGGGTTGAACACCGGGGAGCTGTTTTTT.

The chain has TRBV4-1 and TRBJ2-3; no firm D call. CDR3 length: 12 amino acids. V lost 0 bases and J 7 bases, leaving 5 bases between the germline ends. From germline, CDR1 is MGHRA and CDR2 YSYEKL. In DNA, the CDR3 is TGCGCCAGCAGCCAAGACGACCATACGCAGTATTTT. Encoded protein: CASSQDDHTQYF.

The chain links TRBV2 to TRBJ2-3; D unresolved. Germline loops: CDR1 SNHLY, CDR2 FYNNEI. The CDR3 length is 13 residues. V lost 7 bases, J lost 1 base, and 9 bases lay in between. CDR3 in amino acids: CASKPTGTDTQYF. CDR3 nucleotides: TGTGCCAGCAAACCTACAGGCACAGATACGCAGTATTTT.

V is TRBV12-3 or TRBV12-4 and J is TRBJ2-7; D not certain. CDR3 size: 12 residues. The V gene lost 6 bases and the J gene lost 1 base, with 7 bases spanning the gap. CDR3 coding DNA: TGTGCCAGCAGCCCGATGTCCTACGAGCAGTACTTC. Translation: CASSPMSYEQYF.

The rearrangement uses TRBV18 and TRBJ1-4; D gene unclear. The CDR3 is 15 residues long. Germline loops: CDR1 KGHSH, CDR2 LQKENI. Trimming removed 3 bases at V and 7 bases at J, with 15 bases between. CDR3 sequence (DNA): TGTGCCAGCTCACCCACGGCAGCAAAGAGTGAAAAACTGTTTTTT. Translated: CASSPTAAKSEKLFF. Full variable domain (remainder filled in from reference TRBV18 and TRBJ1-4): NAGVMQNPRHLVRRRGQEARLRCSPMKGHSHVYWYRQLPEEGLKFMVYLQKENIIDESGMPKERFSAEFPKEGPSILRIQQVVRGDSAAYFCASSPTAAKSEKLFFGSGTQLSVL.

The genes are TRBV30 and TRBJ1-1, with D tentatively TRBD1 (5 bases). Germline values: CDR1 GTSNPN, CDR2 SVGIG (reference sequence). Trimming cost V 4 bases and J 5 bases, with 17 bases left between them. CDR3 length: 14 residues. The CDR3 bases are TGTGCCTGGAAGGTGTTAAGCAGGGAGACTGAAGCTTTCTTT. Its translation is CAWKVLSRETEAFF.

This chain links TRBV30 with TRBJ2-7, with D perhaps TRBD2 (6 bases). The CDR3 extends over 12 amino acids. Germline-derived CDR1 and CDR2 are GTSNPN and SVGIG (reference sequence). V lost 3 bases, J lost 4 bases, and 10 bases lay in between. The CDR3 sequence: CAWSPGRYEQYF. CDR3 coding DNA: TGTGCCTGGAGCCCCGGGAGATACGAGCAGTACTTC.

The chain recombines TRBV7-9 with TRBJ2-1; D is possibly TRBD1 (7 bases). CDR1 and CDR2 from the germline V gene are SEHNR and FQNEAQ (reference sequence). Trimming pared 7 bases from V and 2 bases from J, leaving 18 bases between. The CDR3 is 16 residues long. The CDR3 nucleotides read TGTGCCAGCACGGAGGGGGCGCTTCCCCCCTACAATGAGCAGTTCTTC. It encodes CASTEGALPPYNEQFF.

This clone was recorded only once. The chain is built from TRBV11-2 and TRBJ1-1; 7 bases are a match to TRBD1. The trim removed 4 bases at V and 3 bases at J, leaving 11 bases unmatched. Per germline, CDR1 SGHAT and CDR2 FQNNGV. CDR3 length equals 16 residues. In DNA, the CDR3 is TGTGCCAGCAGCTCGTCGGACAGGCAGGACCACACTGAAGCTTTCTTT. Amino acids: CASSSSDRQDHTEAFF.

The J gene is TRBJ2-5, the V gene TRBV6-2 or TRBV6-3, with TRBD2 matching 13 bases. Trimming cost V 6 bases and J 3 bases; bases outside gene matches: 7. The CDR3 loop spans 16 amino acids. The germline gives CDR1 MNHEY, CDR2 SVGEGT. DNA for the CDR3: TGTGCCAGCAGCCACCTAGGACTAGCGGGGGAAGAGACCCAGTACTTC. Translation gives CASSHLGLAGEETQYF.